This TCR beta chain was profiled in a study of T-cell reconstitution after alpha-beta-depleted transplantation in children. Study observations and caveats: A year post-transplant, T-cell counts and diversity derived mostly from newly produced T cells.

In this sample, this clonotype turned up many times. Its antigen is as yet unknown. Unique molecular identifiers were used to barcode this TCRbeta library. TCRdb called the PCR reads again in MiXCR, with one record for every CDR3 protein. The sample shows approximately 170,000 distinct CDR3 sequences, approximately 10% of them seen only once. The CDR3 spans 15 residues. Losses at the gene ends were 0 bases for V and 6 bases for J; bases not matched to a gene: 5. CDR1 SGHNT and CDR2 YYREEE come from the germline V gene (reference sequence). The V gene is TRBV5-4, the J gene TRBJ2-2, with TRBD2 matching 7 bases. This clonotype was sampled from a boy aged 2 to 10 with acute myeloid leukemia, due to receive a stem cell transplant. The starting material was PBMCs, obtained before TCRalphabeta/CD19-depleted stem cell transplant. The DNA for the CDR3 is TGTGCCAGCAGCTTGGCGGGGGGAAGGGCCGGGGAGCTGTTTTTT. It codes for CASSLAGGRAGELFF.